This T cell receptor beta chain was recorded in a study of shared clonotypes between healthy human individuals. Trimming cost V 4 bases and J 5 bases; bases outside gene matches: 4. CDR3 length equals 14 residues. CDR1 is SGHRS and CDR2 is YFSETQ in the germline V gene. This table comes from immunoSEQ multiplex PCR, and its TCRdb copy is limited to in-frame clones, with some not included. This sample yields more than 2,000,000 clones, of which around nine tenths are seen a single time; around 0.15% belongs to the top ten. Sample: naive CD4+ T cells sorted from blood. The subset here: CD45RA+ positively selected. This chain joins TRBV5-1 and TRBJ2-2; TRBD1 aligns across 8 bases. This clonotype was sampled from a man between 18 and 29 years old in good health. The CDR3 DNA follows: TGCGCCAGCAGCGGACGGACAGGGACCGGGGAGCTGTTTTTT. Translation gives CASSGRTGTGELFF.